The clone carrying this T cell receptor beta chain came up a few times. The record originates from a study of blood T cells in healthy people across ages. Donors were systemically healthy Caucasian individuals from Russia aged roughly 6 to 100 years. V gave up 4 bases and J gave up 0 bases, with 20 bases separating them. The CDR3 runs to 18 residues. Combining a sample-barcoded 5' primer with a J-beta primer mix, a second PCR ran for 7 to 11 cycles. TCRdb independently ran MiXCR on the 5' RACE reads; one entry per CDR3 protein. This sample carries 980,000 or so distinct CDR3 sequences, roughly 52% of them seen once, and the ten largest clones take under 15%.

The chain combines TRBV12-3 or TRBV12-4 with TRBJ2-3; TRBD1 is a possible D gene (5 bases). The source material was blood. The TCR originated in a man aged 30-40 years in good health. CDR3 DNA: TGTGCCAGCAGTTCTCCCGCAGGGAACATGCTGAGCACAGATACGCAGTATTTT. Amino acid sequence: CASSSPAGNMLSTDTQYF.